This entry lists 23 T cell receptor beta chains sequenced from one sample in a study of blood T cell repertoires in COVID-19. Data came from immunoSEQ multiplex PCR; TCRdb stores just in-frame clones and leaves some out. Here the sample spans more than 65,000 clones, almost 85% being singletons. Material for sequencing was peripheral blood. The receptors shown here come from a human donor in a cohort sampled during active COVID-19.

This chain uses TRBV20-1 with TRBJ1-1; maybe TRBD1 (6 bases). The CDR3 has 15 residues. V shed 3 bases and J shed 0 bases, with 14 bases lying between them. Germline CDR1 and CDR2: DFQATT and SNEGSKA (reference sequence). The CDR3 sequence: CSASMAGDMNTEAFF. In DNA form, the CDR3 reads TGCAGTGCTAGTATGGCAGGGGACATGAACACTGAAGCTTTCTTT.

The rearrangement joins TRBV5-1 to TRBJ1-2; D is possibly TRBD1 (5 bases). CDR1 is SGHRS and CDR2 is YFSETQ in the germline V gene. V was pared by 5 bases and J by 3 bases, with 14 bases between. CDR3 length equals 14 residues. This chain's CDR3 is CASRQPGLDYGYTF. CDR3 bases: TGCGCCAGCAGGCAACCGGGACTCGACTATGGCTACACCTTC.

The CDR3 DNA is TGTGCCAGCAGCTTTCTGAGCGGGGGGGCAGATACGCAGTATTTT. Its translation: CASSFLSGGADTQYF. The chain joins TRBV7-3 to TRBJ2-3, with TRBD2 matching 10 bases. Germline loops: CDR1 SGHTA, CDR2 FQGTGA. Germline trimming cut 3 bases from V and 4 bases from J; bases unmatched to any gene: 4. The CDR3 sequence is 15 residues long.

This chain uses TRBV5-1 with TRBJ1-1, with TRBD1 identical over 8 bases. The CDR3 is made up of 15 amino acids. J lost 5 bases, V lost 4 bases, and 10 bases had no gene match. The germline V gene has CDR1 SGHRS and CDR2 YFSETQ. CDR3 bases: TGCGCCAGCAGCATTACCTCAGGGGGCGGAACTGAAGCTTTCTTT. Amino acids: CASSITSGGGTEAFF.

This clone was observed a few times. The V gene is TRBV4-2, the J gene TRBJ1-1; 8 bases match TRBD1. With V trimmed by 0 bases and J by 11 bases, 2 bases remained unmatched. This CDR3 spans 12 amino acids. Per the germline V gene, CDR1 is LGHNA and CDR2 is YNFKEQ. The CDR3 loop reads CASSQEGQAAFF. The CDR3 region has the DNA TGTGCCAGCAGCCAAGAGGGACAGGCCGCTTTCTTT.

This chain uses TRBV11-2 with TRBJ2-3; TRBD1 agrees at 7 bases. CDR1 and CDR2 from the germline V gene are SGHAT and FQNNGV. This CDR3 comprises 14 residues. V shed 6 bases and J 0 bases; nucleotides not matched to a gene: 3. The CDR3 DNA reads as TGTGCCAGCAGGGACAGGACTAGCACAGATACGCAGTATTTT. It encodes CASRDRTSTDTQYF.

This rearrangement joins TRBV10-3 to TRBJ1-1, with D unresolved. CDR3 length: 16 residues. The germline V gene encodes CDR1 ENHRY and CDR2 SYGVKD. V was shortened by 8 bases and J by 11 bases, with 30 bases between the two germline ends. The CDR3 coding sequence is TGTGCCATCGGGGAGGGCTACAGAGAGGGCGACCCTGGGGCTTTCTTT. Its protein is CAIGEGYREGDPGAFF.

V is TRBV4-3 and J is TRBJ1-6; D is unclear. Germline CDR1 and CDR2: LGHNA and YSLEER. V was clipped by 0 bases and J by 0 bases, with 6 bases between them. The CDR3 is made up of 16 amino acids. DNA for the CDR3: TGCGCCAGCAGCCAAGATCTCAGCTCCTATAATTCACCCCTCCACTTT. Translating it yields CASSQDLSSYNSPLHF.

The sample holds one count of this clone. This rearrangement joins TRBV10-3 to TRBJ1-1; weak D call: TRBD1 (6 bases). The germline gives CDR1 ENHRY, CDR2 SYGVKD. The CDR3 loop spans 12 amino acids. Trimming shortened V by 10 bases and J by 7 bases, and 16 bases separated the two germline ends. CDR3 residues: CATRGGYSEAFF. CDR3 nucleotides: TGTGCCACCCGAGGGGGATACAGTGAAGCTTTCTTT.

This chain uses TRBV3-1 (or the pseudogene TRBV3-2) with TRBJ2-7; 8 bases map to TRBD1. The CDR3 sequence is 16 residues long. CDR1 LGHDT and CDR2 YNNKEL come from the germline V gene (reference sequence). The ends lost 2 bases at V and 0 bases at J; junction bases unmatched: 6. CDR3 DNA sequence: TGTGCCAGCAGCCAATACCGGGACAGGAACTCCTACGAGCAGTACTTC. It translates to CASSQYRDRNSYEQYF.

The sample holds one count of this clone. This chain joins TRBV3-1 (or the pseudogene TRBV3-2) and TRBJ1-2; perhaps TRBD1 as D (6 bases). The CDR3 covers 14 residues. Per germline, CDR1 LGHDT and CDR2 YNNKEL (reference sequence). V was cut by 3 bases and J by 7 bases, with 15 bases left in between. The CDR3 nucleotides read TGTGCCAGCAGCCACCAGGGGTCAGGGCGTGGCTACACCTTC. Translating gives CASSHQGSGRGYTF.

This chain links TRBV19 with TRBJ2-5; 11 bases map to TRBD2. V lost 6 bases, J lost 5 bases, and 5 bases stayed unmatched. CDR3 size: 14 residues. The germline gives CDR1 LNHDA, CDR2 SQIVND (reference sequence). The CDR3 region has the DNA TGTGCCAGTAGGGGACTAGCGGCCTGGGAGACCCAGTACTTC. Translated, it gives CASRGLAAWETQYF. Drawing the rest from reference TRBV19 and TRBJ2-5, the complete variable domain is DGGITQSPKYLFRKEGQNVTLSCEQNLNHDAMYWYRQDPGQGLRLIYYSQIVNDFQKGDIAEGYSVSREKKESFPLTVTSAQKNPTAFYLCASRGLAAWETQYFGPGTRLLVL.

This clone has a single count. The chain combines TRBV19 with TRBJ2-5; possibly TRBD2 for D (5 bases). This CDR3 contains 12 residues. The V and J ends lost 5 bases and 4 bases respectively, with 8 bases between them. Germline V gives CDR1 LNHDA, CDR2 SQIVND (reference sequence). The CDR3 loop reads CASSSRGETQYF. CDR3 nucleotides: TGTGCCAGTAGTTCCCGGGGAGAGACCCAGTACTTC.

This clone has just a few counts. The CDR3 DNA reads as TGTGCCAGCAGCTTAGGTACAGTTGGCAATCAGCCCCAGCATTTT. It specifies CASSLGTVGNQPQHF. J is TRBJ1-5 and V is TRBV5-5; D ambiguous. The V and J ends lost 2 bases and 2 bases respectively, with 11 bases between them. The CDR3 has 15 residues. The V gene's germline CDR1 is SGHKS and CDR2 YYEKEE (reference sequence). Full variable domain (rest looked up from reference TRBV5-5 and TRBJ1-5): DAGVTQSPTHLIKTRGQQVTLRCSPISGHKSVSWYQQVLGQGPQFIFQYYEKEERGRGNFPDRFSARQFPNYSSELNVNALLLGDSALYLCASSLGTVGNQPQHFGDGTRLSIL.

This clone was observed a single time. The chain carries TRBV7-2 and TRBJ1-4; maybe TRBD1 (5 bases). The CDR3 contains 14 residues. Germline CDR1 reads SGHTA; CDR2 reads FQGNSA. The V gene lost 3 bases and the J gene lost 5 bases, with 10 bases spanning the gap. CDR3 bases: TGTGCCAGCAGCTTTAATGGGGCGAATGAAAAACTGTTTTTT. This encodes CASSFNGANEKLFF.

This clone is medium-sized (0.01 to 0.1%) in the sample. V is TRBV5-8 and J is TRBJ1-3; D remains ambiguous. CDR3 length: 16 amino acids. Trimming removed 1 base at V and 2 bases at J, with 13 bases between. Germline loops: CDR1 SGHTS, CDR2 YDEGEE. CDR3 region: CASSLYGRLTGNTIYF. CDR3 bases: TGTGCCAGCAGCTTGTATGGCAGACTAACTGGAAACACCATATATTTT. Full variable domain (outside the CDR3, taken from reference TRBV5-8 and TRBJ1-3): EAGVTQSPTHLIKTRGQQATLRCSPISGHTSVYWYQQALGLGLQFLLWYDEGEERNRGNFPPRFSGRQFPNYSSELNVNALELEDSALYLCASSLYGRLTGNTIYFGEGSWLTVV.

This chain links TRBV6-5 with TRBJ2-3, with 11 bases lining up with TRBD2. The CDR3 has 13 residues. The junction had 1 base not matched to a gene; V was cut back by 6 bases and J by 5 bases. Germline CDR1 and CDR2: MNHEY and SVGAGI. The chain's CDR3 is CASRLAGGDTQYF. CDR3 in DNA: TGTGCCAGCAGGCTAGCGGGGGGAGATACGCAGTATTTT.

The chain combines TRBV6-5 with TRBJ1-1; D is possibly TRBD1 (5 bases). This CDR3 spans 15 amino acids. Germline V gene data show CDR1 as MNHEY and CDR2 as SVGAGI. The V end lost 6 bases, the J end lost 6 bases, and 20 bases lay between the germline ends. CDR3 bases: TGTGCCAGCAGAGGGCAGGGAGGTGGACACTCTGAAGCTTTCTTT. This gives the protein CASRGQGGGHSEAFF.

The rearrangement links TRBV7-8 to TRBJ1-3, with 7 bases identical to TRBD1. Germline V gene data show CDR1 as SGHVS and CDR2 as FQNEAQ. V lost 4 bases and J lost 4; bases outside the gene matches: 1. This CDR3 contains 13 residues. The CDR3 is CASSSGQGNTIYF. The CDR3 region has the DNA TGTGCCAGCAGCTCGGGACAGGGAAACACCATATATTTT.

The V and J genes are TRBV5-5 and TRBJ1-2, with a tentative D call TRBD1 (5 bases). V gave up 0 bases and J gave up 6 bases, with 15 bases separating them. Germline loops: CDR1 SGHKS, CDR2 YYEKEE (reference sequence). The CDR3 spans 15 residues. The CDR3 reads CASSLARGERHGYTF. The CDR3 DNA reads as TGTGCCAGCAGCTTGGCACGGGGGGAGCGGCATGGCTACACCTTC.

V and J are TRBV7-8 and TRBJ2-3; D is unclear. Germline values: CDR1 SGHVS, CDR2 FQNEAQ. The CDR3 consists of 13 residues. Trimming shortened V by 1 base and J by 6 bases, and 8 bases separated the two germline ends. The CDR3 nucleotides read TGTGCCAGCAGCTTAGTGGGCCCGGATACGCAGTATTTT. It translates to CASSLVGPDTQYF.

This chain uses TRBV2 with TRBJ2-3; 11 bases are shared with TRBD2. J gave up 4 bases and V 6 bases, and 6 bases lay outside the gene matches. Germline V CDR1 and CDR2: SNHLY, FYNNEI. There are 15 residues in the CDR3. The CDR3 loop is CASSRLAGLPDTQYF. The DNA for the CDR3 is TGTGCCAGCAGCCGACTAGCGGGGCTTCCAGATACGCAGTATTTT.

This chain joins TRBV20-1 and TRBJ1-6, with 10 bases fitting TRBD1. The junction had 8 bases not matched to a gene; V was cut back by 3 bases and J by 9 bases. Germline V gene sequence: CDR1 DFQATT, CDR2 SNEGSKA (reference sequence). This CDR3 spans 15 amino acids. The CDR3 here is CSASIGTGVSSPLHF. CDR3 bases: TGCAGTGCTAGTATCGGGACAGGGGTCAGTTCACCCCTCCACTTT.